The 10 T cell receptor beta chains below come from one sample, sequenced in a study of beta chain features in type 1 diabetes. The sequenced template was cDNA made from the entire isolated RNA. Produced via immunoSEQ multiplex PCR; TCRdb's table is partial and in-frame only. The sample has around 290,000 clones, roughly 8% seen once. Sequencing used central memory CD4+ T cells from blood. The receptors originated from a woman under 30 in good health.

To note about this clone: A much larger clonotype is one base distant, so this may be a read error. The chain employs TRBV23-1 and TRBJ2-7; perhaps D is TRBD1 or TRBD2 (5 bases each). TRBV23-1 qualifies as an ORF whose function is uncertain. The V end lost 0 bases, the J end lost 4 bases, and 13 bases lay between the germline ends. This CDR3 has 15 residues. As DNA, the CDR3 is TGCGCCAGCAGTCAATCTTCGGGTGGGGGTTACGAGCAGTACTTC. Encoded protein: CASSQSSGGGYEQYF.

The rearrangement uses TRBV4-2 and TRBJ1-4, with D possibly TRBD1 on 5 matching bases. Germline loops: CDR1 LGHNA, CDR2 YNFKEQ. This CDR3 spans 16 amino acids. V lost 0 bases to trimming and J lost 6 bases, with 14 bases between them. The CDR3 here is CASSQEPTLGDEKLFF. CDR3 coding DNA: TGTGCCAGCAGCCAAGAACCGACCCTGGGGGATGAAAAACTGTTTTTT.

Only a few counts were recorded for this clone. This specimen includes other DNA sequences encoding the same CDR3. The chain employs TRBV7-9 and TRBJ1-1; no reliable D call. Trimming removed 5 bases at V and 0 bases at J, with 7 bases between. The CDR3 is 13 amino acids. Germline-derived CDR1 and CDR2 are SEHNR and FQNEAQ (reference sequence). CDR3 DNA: TGTGCCAGCAGCCGGACGGTGAACACTGAAGCTTTCTTT. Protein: CASSRTVNTEAFF.

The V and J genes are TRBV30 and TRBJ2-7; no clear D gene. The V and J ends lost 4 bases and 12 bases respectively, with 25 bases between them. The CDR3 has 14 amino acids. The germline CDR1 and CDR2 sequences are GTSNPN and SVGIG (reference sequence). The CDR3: CAWTGSLGSTPTYF. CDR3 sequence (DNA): TGTGCCTGGACGGGCAGCCTAGGCTCCACACCTACGTACTTC.

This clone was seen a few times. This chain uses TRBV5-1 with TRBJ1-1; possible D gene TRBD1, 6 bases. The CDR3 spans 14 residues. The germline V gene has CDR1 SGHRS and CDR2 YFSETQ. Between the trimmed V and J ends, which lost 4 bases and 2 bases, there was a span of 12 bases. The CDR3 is CASSATGPNTEAFF. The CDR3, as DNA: TGCGCCAGCAGCGCGACAGGCCCCAACACTGAAGCTTTCTTT.

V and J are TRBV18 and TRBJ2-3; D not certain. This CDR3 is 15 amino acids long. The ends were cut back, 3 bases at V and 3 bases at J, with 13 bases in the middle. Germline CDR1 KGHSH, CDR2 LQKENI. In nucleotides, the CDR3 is TGTGCCAGCTCACCGCAGGTATCTGGAACAGATACGCAGTATTTT. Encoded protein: CASSPQVSGTDTQYF. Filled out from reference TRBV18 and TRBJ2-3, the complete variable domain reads NAGVMQNPRHLVRRRGQEARLRCSPMKGHSHVYWYRQLPEEGLKFMVYLQKENIIDESGMPKERFSAEFPKEGPSILRIQQVVRGDSAAYFCASSPQVSGTDTQYFGPGTRLTVL.

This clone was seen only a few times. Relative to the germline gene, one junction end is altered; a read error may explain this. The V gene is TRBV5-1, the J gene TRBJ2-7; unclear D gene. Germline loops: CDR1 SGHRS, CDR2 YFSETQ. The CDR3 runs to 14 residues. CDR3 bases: TGTGCCAGCAGCCTGGGTCCGTTCTCCTACGAGCAGTACTTC. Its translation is CASSLGPFSYEQYF.

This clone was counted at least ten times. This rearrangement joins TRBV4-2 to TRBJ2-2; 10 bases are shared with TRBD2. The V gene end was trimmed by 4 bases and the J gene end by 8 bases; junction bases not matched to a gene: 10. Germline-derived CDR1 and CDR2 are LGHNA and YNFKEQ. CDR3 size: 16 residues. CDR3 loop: CASSRDLTSGTGELFF. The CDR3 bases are TGTGCCAGCAGCCGGGACCTTACTAGCGGGACAGGGGAGCTGTTTTTT.

The CDR3: CASSRGGSTEAFF. The CDR3 region has the DNA TGTGCCAGCAGTCGCGGGGGGTCCACTGAAGCTTTCTTT. This sequence joins TRBV7-2 and TRBJ1-1, with TRBD1 as a possible D gene (5 bases). The CDR3 runs 13 residues. CDR1 and CDR2 (germline): SGHTA, FQGNSA. V dropped 6 bases and J dropped 4 bases, with 12 bases sitting between them. The full variable domain, rest sourced from reference TRBV7-2 and TRBJ1-1, is GAGVSQSPSNKVTEKGKDVELRCDPISGHTALYWYRQSLGQGLEFLIYFQGNSAPDKSGLPSDRFSAERTGGSVSTLTIQRTQQEDSAVYLCASSRGGSTEAFFGQGTRLTVV.

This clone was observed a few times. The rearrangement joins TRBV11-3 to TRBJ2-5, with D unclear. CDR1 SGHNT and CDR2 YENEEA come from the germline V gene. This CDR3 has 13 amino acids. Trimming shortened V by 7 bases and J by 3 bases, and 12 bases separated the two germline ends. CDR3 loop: CASTETLEETQYF. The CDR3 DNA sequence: TGTGCCAGCACCGAGACCCTAGAAGAGACCCAGTACTTC.